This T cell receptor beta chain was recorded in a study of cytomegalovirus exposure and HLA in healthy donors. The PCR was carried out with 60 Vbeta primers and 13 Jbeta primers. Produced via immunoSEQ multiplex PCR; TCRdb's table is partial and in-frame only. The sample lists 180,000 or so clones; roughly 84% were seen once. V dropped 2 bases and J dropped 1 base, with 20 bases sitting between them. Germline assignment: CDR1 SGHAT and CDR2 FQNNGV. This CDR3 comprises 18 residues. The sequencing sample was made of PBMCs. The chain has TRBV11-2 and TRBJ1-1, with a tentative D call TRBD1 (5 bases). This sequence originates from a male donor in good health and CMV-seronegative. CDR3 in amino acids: CASSLYSRWTSWNTEAFF. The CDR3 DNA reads TGTGCCAGCAGCTTATACTCTCGGTGGACATCGTGGAACACTGAAGCTTTCTTT.